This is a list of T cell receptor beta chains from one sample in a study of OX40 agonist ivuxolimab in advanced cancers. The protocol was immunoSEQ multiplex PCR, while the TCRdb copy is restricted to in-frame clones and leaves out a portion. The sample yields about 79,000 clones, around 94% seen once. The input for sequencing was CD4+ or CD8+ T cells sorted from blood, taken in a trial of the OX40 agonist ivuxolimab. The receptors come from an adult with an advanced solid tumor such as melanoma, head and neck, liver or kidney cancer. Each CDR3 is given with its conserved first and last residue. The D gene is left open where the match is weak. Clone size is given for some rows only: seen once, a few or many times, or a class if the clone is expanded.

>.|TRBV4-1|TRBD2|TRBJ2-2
CASSPPSGGGRELFF
TGCGCCAGCAGCCCACCTAGCGGGGGTGGCCGGGAGCTGTTTTTT
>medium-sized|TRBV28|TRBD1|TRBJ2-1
CASSSATGGAGNEQFF
TGTGCCAGCAGTTCTGCTACAGGGGGCGCGGGAAATGAGCAGTTCTTC
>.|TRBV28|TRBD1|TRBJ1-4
CASSGQGGYTNEKLFF
TGTGCCAGCAGCGGACAGGGAGGTTACACTAATGAAAAACTGTTTTTT
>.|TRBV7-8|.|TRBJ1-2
CASSFPPRGGDGYTF
TGTGCCAGCAGCTTCCCCCCGAGGGGCGGGGATGGCTACACCTTC
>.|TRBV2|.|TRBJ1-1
CASFRRGDINTEAFF
TGTGCCAGCTTCCGCCGGGGAGACATTAACACTGAAGCTTTCTTT
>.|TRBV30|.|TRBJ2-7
CAWDHLRGEQYF
TGTGCCTGGGATCACCTTAGGGGCGAGCAGTACTTC
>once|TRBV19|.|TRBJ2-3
CASSRADTQYF
TGTGCCAGTAGTAGAGCCGATACGCAGTATTTT
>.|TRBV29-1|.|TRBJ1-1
CSVERPNTEAFF
TGCAGCGTTGAAAGGCCGAACACTGAAGCTTTCTTT
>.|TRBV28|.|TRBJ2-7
CASSTSWTVSNEQYF
TGTGCCAGCAGTACCTCCTGGACAGTTAGCAACGAGCAGTACTTC
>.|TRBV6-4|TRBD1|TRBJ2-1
CASSDLQGANEQFF
TGTGCCAGCAGTGATCTCCAGGGGGCCAATGAGCAGTTCTTC
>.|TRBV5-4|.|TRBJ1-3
CASSIAGSGNTIYF
TGTGCCAGCAGCATCGCGGGTTCTGGAAACACCATATATTTT
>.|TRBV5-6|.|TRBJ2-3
CASSFYTDTQYF
TGTGCCAGCAGCTTCTACACAGATACGCAGTATTTT
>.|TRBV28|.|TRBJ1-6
CASTRRGIHNSPLHF
TGTGCCAGCACCAGGCGGGGAATTCACAATTCACCCCTCCACTTT
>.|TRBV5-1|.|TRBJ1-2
CASSLVQARGYTF
TGCGCCAGCAGCTTGGTGCAGGCTCGGGGCTACACCTTC
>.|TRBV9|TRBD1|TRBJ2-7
CASSVEGQGGEQYF
TGTGCCAGCAGCGTAGAGGGACAGGGAGGCGAGCAGTACTTC
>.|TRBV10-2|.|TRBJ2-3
CASAEYREVYTDTQYF
TGCGCCAGCGCAGAATACAGGGAGGTTTACACAGATACGCAGTATTTT
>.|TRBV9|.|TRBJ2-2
CASTSSGANTGELFF
TGTGCCAGCACCTCCTCCGGGGCGAACACCGGGGAGCTGTTTTTT
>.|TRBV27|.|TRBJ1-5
CASSLSLGGGPANQPQHF
TGTGCCAGCAGTTTATCTCTCGGTGGCGGACCAGCTAATCAGCCCCAGCATTTT
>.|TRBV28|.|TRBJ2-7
CASSLVRVPYEQYF
TGTGCCAGCAGTTTAGTTCGGGTGCCCTACGAGCAGTACTTC
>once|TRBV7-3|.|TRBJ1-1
CASSPHRENTEAFF
TGTGCCAGCAGCCCACACAGGGAAAACACTGAAGCTTTCTTT
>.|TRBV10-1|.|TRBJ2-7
CASSERGVGDEQYF
TGCGCCAGCAGTGAGCGCGGTGTGGGGGACGAGCAGTACTTC
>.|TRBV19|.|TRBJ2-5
CASSSGLGQETQYF
TGTGCCAGTAGTAGTGGGCTGGGCCAAGAGACCCAGTACTTC
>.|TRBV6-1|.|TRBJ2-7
CASSEWGSSYEQYF
TGTGCCAGCAGTGAATGGGGATCGTCCTACGAGCAGTACTTC
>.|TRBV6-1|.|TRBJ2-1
CASSEGGAAYNEQFF
TGTGCCAGCAGTGAAGGGGGGGCGGCCTACAATGAGCAGTTCTTC